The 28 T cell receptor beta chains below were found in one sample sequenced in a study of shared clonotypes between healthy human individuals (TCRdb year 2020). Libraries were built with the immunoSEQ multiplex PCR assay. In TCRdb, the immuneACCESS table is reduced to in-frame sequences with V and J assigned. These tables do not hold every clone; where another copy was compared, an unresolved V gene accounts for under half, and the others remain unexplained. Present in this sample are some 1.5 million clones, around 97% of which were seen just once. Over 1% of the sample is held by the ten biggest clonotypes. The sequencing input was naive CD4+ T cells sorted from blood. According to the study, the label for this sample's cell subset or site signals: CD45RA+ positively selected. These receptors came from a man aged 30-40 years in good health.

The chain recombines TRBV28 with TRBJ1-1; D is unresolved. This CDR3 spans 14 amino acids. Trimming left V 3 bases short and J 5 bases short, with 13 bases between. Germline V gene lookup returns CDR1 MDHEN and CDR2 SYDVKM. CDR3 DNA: TGTGCCAGCAGTTTTAGTCCCCCTCGGACTGAAGCTTTCTTT. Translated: CASSFSPPRTEAFF.

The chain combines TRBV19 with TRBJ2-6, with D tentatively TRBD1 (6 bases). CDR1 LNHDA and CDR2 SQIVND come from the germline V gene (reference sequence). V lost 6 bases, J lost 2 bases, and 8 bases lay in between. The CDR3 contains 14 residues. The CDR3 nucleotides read TGTGCCAGTAGCCACAGGGCTGGGGCCAACGTCCTGACTTTC. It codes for CASSHRAGANVLTF.

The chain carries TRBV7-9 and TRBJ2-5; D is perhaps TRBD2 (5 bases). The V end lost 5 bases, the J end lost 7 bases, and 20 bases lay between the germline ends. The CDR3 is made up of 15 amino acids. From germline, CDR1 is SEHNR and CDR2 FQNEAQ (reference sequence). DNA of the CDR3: TGTGCCAGCAGCCCCCTCGGGGTCGCAGGAACGACCCAGTACTTC. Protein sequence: CASSPLGVAGTTQYF.

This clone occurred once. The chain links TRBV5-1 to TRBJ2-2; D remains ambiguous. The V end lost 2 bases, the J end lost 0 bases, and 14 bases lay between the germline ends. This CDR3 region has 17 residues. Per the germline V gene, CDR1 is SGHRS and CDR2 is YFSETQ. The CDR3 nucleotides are TGCGCCAGCAGCTTATCATCCGGGTTTGCGAACACCGGGGAGCTGTTTTTT. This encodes CASSLSSGFANTGELFF.

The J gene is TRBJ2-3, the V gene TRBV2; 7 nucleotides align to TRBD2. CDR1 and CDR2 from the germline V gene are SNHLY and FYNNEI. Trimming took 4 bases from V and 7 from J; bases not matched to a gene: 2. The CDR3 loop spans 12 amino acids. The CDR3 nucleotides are TGTGCCAGCAGTGTGAGCGGGAATACGCAGTATTTT. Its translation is CASSVSGNTQYF.

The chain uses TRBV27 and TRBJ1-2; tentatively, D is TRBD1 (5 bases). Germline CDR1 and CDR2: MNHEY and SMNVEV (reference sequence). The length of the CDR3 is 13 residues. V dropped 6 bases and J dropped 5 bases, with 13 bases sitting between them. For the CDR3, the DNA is TGTGCCAGCAGACCCGACAGCTTTTATGGCTACACCTTC. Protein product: CASRPDSFYGYTF.

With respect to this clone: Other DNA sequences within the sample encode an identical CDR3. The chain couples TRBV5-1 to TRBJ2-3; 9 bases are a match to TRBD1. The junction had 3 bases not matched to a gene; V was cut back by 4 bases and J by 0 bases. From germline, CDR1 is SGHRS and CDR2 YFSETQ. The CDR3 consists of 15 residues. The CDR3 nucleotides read TGCGCCAGCAGCCCCGGGACAGGGAGCACAGATACGCAGTATTTT. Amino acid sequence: CASSPGTGSTDTQYF.

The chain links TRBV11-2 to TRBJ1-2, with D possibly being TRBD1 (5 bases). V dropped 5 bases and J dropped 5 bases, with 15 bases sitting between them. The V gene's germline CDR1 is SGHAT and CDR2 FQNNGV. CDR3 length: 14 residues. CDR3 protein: CASSHIDSLYGYTF. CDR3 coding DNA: TGTGCCAGCAGCCATATCGACAGTTTATATGGCTACACCTTC.

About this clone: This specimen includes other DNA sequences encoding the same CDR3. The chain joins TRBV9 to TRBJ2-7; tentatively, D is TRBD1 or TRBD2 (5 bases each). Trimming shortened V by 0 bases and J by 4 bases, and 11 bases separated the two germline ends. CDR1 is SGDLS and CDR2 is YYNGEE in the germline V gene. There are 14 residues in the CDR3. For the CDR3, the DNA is TGTGCCAGCAGCGTAGGTGGGACGACTTACGAGCAGTACTTC. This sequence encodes CASSVGGTTYEQYF.

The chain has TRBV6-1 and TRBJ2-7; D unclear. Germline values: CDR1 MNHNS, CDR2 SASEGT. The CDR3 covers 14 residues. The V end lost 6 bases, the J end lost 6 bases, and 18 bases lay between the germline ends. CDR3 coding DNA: TGTGCCAGCAGCCTCCGCGGCCTCTTACCCGAGCAGTACTTC. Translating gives CASSLRGLLPEQYF.

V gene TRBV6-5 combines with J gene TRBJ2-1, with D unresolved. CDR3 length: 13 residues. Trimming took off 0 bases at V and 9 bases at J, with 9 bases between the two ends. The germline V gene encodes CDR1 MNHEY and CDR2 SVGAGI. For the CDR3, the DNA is TGTGCCAGCAGTTACTCGACGTTTGGTGAGCAGTTCTTC. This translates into CASSYSTFGEQFF.

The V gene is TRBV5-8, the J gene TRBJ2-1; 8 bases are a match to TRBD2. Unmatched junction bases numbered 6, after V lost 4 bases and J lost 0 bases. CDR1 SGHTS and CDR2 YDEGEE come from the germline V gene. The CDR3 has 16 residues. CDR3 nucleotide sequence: TGTGCCAGCAGCACGTTAGCGGGGAGCTCCTACAATGAGCAGTTCTTC. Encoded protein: CASSTLAGSSYNEQFF.

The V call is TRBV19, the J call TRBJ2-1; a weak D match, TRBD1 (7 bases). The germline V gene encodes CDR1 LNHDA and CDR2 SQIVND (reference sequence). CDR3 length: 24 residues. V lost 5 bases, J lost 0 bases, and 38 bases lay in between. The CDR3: CASSPQRDDGRGRSRGISYNEQFF. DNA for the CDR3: TGTGCCAGTAGTCCTCAGAGGGATGATGGGCGGGGACGCTCCAGGGGGATCTCCTACAATGAGCAGTTCTTC.

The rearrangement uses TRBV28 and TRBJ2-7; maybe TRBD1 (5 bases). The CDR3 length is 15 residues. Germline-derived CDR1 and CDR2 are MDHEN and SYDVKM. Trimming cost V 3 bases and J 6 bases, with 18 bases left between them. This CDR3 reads CASSFPGEGVAEQYF. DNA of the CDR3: TGTGCCAGCAGTTTCCCTGGGGAAGGGGTGGCCGAGCAGTACTTC.

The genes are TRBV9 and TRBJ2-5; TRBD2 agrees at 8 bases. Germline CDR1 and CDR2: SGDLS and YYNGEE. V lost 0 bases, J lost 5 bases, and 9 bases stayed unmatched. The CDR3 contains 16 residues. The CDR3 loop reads CASSVALAGGEETQYF. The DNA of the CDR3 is TGTGCCAGCAGCGTAGCTCTCGCGGGAGGAGAGGAGACCCAGTACTTC.

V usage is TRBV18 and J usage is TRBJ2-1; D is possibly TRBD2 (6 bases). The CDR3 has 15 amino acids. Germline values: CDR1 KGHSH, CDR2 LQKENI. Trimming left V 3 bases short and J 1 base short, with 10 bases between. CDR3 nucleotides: TGTGCCAGCTCACCCGGGAGAGGTTCCTACAATGAGCAGTTCTTC. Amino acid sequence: CASSPGRGSYNEQFF.

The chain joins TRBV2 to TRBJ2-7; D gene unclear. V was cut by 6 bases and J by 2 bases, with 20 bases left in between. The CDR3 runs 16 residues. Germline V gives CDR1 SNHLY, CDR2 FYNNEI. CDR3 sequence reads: CASSQGRNPRTYEQYF. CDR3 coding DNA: TGTGCCAGCAGCCAAGGTAGGAACCCGAGGACCTACGAGCAGTACTTC.

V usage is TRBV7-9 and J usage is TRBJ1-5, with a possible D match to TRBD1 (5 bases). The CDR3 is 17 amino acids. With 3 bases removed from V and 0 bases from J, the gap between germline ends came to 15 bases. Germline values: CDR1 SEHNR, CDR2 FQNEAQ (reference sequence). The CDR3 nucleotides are TGTGCCAGCAGCTTGGGGGGGACGACATATAGCAATCAGCCCCAGCATTTT. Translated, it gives CASSLGGTTYSNQPQHF.

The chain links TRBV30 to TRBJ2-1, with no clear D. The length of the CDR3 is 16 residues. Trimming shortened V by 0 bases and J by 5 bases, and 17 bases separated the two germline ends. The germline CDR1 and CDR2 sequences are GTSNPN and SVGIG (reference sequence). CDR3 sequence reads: CAWSVGWAAVHNEQFF. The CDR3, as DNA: TGTGCCTGGAGTGTAGGATGGGCTGCGGTCCACAATGAGCAGTTCTTC.

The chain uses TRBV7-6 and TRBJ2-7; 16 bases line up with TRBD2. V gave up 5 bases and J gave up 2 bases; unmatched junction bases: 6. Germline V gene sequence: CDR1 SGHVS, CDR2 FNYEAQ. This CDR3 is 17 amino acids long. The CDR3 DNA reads TGTGCCAGCAGCCTGGGACTAGCGGGAGGGAAGCCCTACGAGCAGTACTTC. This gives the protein CASSLGLAGGKPYEQYF.

The CDR3 region has the DNA TGTGCCAGCAGCCCCGGACTAGGTAGGGGGGGGCCATACAATGAGCAGTTCTTC. Its translation: CASSPGLGRGGPYNEQFF. V usage is TRBV11-2 and J usage is TRBJ2-1; weak D call: TRBD2 (7 bases). Per the germline V gene, CDR1 is SGHAT and CDR2 is FQNNGV. The V and J ends lost 5 bases and 4 bases respectively, with 24 bases between them. The CDR3 length is 18 residues.

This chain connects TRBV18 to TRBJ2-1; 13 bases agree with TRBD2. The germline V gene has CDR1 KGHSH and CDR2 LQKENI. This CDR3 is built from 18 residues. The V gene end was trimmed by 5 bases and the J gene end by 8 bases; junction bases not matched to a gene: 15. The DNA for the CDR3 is TGTGCCAGCTCATCCTTGACTAGCGGGAGGCCGATTTGGGATGAGCAGTTCTTC. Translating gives CASSSLTSGRPIWDEQFF.

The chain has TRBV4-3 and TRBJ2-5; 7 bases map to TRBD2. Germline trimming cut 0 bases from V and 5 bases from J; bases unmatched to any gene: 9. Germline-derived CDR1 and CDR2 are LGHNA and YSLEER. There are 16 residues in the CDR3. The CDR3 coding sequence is TGCGCCAGCAGCCAAGACCGGGGAGGGGATGGGGAGACCCAGTACTTC. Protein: CASSQDRGGDGETQYF.

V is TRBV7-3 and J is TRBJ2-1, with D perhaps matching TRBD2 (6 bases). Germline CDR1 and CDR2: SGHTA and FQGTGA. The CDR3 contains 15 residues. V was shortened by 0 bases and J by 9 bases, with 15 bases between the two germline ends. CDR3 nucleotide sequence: TGTGCCAGCAGCTTAACAGCAAGCGCCGGGGGTGAGCAGTTCTTC. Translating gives CASSLTASAGGEQFF. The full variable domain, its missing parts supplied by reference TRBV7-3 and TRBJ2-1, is GAGVSQTPSNKVTEKGKYVELRCDPISGHTALYWYRQSLGQGPEFLIYFQGTGAADDSGLPNDRFFAVRPEGSVSTLKIQRTERGDSAVYLCASSLTASAGGEQFFGPGTRLTVL.

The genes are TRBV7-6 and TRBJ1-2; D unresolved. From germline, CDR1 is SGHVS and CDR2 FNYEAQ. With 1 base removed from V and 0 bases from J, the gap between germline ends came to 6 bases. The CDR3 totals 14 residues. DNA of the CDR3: TGTGCCAGCAGCTTAGGGCACGCTAACTATGGCTACACCTTC. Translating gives CASSLGHANYGYTF.

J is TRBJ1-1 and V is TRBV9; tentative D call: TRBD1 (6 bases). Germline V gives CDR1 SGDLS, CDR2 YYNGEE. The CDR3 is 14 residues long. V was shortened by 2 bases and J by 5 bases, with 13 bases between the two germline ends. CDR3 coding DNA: TGTGCCAGCAGCGTCAGGGGATACGGGACTGAAGCTTTCTTT. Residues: CASSVRGYGTEAFF.

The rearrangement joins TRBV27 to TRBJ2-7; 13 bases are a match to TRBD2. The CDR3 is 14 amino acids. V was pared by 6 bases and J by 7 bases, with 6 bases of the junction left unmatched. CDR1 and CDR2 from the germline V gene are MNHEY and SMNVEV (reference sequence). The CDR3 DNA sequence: TGTGCCAGCAGACCGGGACTAGCGGGGATTGAGCAGTACTTC. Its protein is CASRPGLAGIEQYF.

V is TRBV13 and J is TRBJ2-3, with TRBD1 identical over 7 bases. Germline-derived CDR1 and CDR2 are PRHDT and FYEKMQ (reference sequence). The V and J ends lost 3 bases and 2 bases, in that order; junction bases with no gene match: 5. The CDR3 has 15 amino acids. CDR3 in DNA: TGTGCCAGCAGCTTCGGGACAGTTGACACAGATACGCAGTATTTT. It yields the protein CASSFGTVDTDTQYF.